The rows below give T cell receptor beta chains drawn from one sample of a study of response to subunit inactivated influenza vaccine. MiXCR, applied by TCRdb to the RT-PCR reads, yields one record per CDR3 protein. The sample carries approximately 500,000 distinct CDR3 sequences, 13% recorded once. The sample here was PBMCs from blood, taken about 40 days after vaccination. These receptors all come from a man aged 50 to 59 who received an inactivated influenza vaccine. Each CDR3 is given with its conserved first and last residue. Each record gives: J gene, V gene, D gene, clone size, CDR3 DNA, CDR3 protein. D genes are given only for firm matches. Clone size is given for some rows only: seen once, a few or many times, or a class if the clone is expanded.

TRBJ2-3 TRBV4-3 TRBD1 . TGCGCCAGCAGCCAAGGACAGGGGCCCAATCCGGATACGCAGTATTTT CASSQGQGPNPDTQYF
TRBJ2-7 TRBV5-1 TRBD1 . TGCGTCAGCAGCTTTGGGGACAGCGGAGGCTACGAGCAGTACTTC CVSSFGDSGGYEQYF
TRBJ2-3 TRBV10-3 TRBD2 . TGTGCCATCAGTGAGTCCGAACGTCTAGCGGGAGGACTTGCAGATACGCAGTATTTT CAISESERLAGGLADTQYF
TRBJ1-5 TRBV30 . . TGTGCCTGGAGTTCAGGTAACAATCAGCCCCAGCATTTT CAWSSGNNQPQHF
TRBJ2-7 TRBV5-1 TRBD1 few TGCGCCAGCAGCGTACAGGGGAGAGACGAGCAGTACTTC CASSVQGRDEQYF
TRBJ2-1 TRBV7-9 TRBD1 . TGTGCCAGCAGTTCCCTACAGGGGAATGAGCAGTTCTTC CASSSLQGNEQFF
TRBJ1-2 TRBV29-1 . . TGCAGCGTTGGAGGAATCAGGGACTATGGCTACACCTTC CSVGGIRDYGYTF
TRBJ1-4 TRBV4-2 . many TGTGCCAGCAGCCAAGTCGGCCAGTTAAATGAAAAACTGTTTTTT CASSQVGQLNEKLFF
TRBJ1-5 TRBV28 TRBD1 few TGTGCCAGCAGTAGTCACAGGGGAAGCAATCAGCCCCAGCATTTT CASSSHRGSNQPQHF
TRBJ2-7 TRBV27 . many TGTGCCAGCAGTTTAAGTCAGGGGTTCCACGAGCAGTACTTC CASSLSQGFHEQYF
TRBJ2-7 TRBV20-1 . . TGCAGTGCTCCGGACCTCTCTAGCGCCAGCTCCTACGAGCAGTACTTC CSAPDLSSASSYEQYF
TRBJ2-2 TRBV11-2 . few TGTGCCAGCACCAGGGACTACACCGGGGAGCTGTTTTTT CASTRDYTGELFF